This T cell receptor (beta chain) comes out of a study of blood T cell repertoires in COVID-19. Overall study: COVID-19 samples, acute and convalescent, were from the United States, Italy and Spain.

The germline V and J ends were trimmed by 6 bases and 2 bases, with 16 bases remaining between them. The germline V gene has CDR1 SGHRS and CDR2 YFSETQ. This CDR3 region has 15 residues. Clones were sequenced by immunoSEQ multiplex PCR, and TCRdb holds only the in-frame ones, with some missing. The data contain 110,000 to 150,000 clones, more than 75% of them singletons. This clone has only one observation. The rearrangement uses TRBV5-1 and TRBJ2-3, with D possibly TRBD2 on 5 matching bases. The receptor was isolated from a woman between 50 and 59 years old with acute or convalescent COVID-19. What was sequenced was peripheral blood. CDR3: CASTIDGEDTDTQYF. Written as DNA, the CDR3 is TGCGCCAGCACCATCGACGGGGAAGACACAGATACGCAGTATTTT.